This TCR beta chain originates from a study of T cells in narcolepsy. There are 14 residues in the CDR3. CDR1 is KGHSH and CDR2 is LQKENI in the germline V gene. V shed 4 bases and J 2 bases; nucleotides not matched to a gene: 3. The assay was immunoSEQ multiplex PCR, and TCRdb's table has in-frame clones only and misses some. The table has under 35,000 clones, about 81% seen once. The sample consisted of CD45RA- memory CD4+ T cells from PBMCs. This chain links TRBV18 with TRBJ2-3; TRBD2 matches 7 bases. This receptor was taken from a human donor with narcolepsy. For the CDR3, the DNA is TGTGCCAGCTCACGGGGGGGATCCACAGATACGCAGTATTTT. Residues: CASSRGGSTDTQYF. The full variable domain, with the rest looked up from reference TRBV18 and TRBJ2-3, is NAGVMQNPRHLVRRRGQEARLRCSPMKGHSHVYWYRQLPEEGLKFMVYLQKENIIDESGMPKERFSAEFPKEGPSILRIQQVVRGDSAAYFCASSRGGSTDTQYFGPGTRLTVL.